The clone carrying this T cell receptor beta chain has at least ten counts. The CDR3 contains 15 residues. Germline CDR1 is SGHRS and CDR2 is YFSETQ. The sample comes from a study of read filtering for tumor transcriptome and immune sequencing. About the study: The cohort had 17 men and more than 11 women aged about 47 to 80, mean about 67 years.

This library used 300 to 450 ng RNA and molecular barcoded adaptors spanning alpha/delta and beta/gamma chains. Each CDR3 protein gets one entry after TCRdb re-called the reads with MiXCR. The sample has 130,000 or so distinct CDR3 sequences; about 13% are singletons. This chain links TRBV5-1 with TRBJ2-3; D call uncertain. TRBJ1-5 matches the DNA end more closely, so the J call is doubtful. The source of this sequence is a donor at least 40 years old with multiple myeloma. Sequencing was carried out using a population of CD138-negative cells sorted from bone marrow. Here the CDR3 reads CASSLDGSGTDTQHF. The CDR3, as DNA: TGCGCCAGCAGCTTGGACGGGAGTGGCACAGATACGCAGCATTTT.